The 7 T cell receptor beta chains in this list originate from one sample, sequenced in a study of blood T cells in healthy people across ages. PCR was performed a second time for roughly 6 to 12 cycles using a sample-barcoded 5' primer and a J-beta primer mix. A single record per CDR3 protein comes from TCRdb applying MiXCR to the 5' RACE reads. Here the sample spans about 1.1 million distinct CDR3 sequences, 35% to 45% being singletons. Sequenced sample: blood. The receptor set was obtained from a man aged 18 to 30 in good health.

The chain is built from TRBV12-3 or TRBV12-4 and TRBJ2-2; D may be TRBD1 or TRBD2 (5 bases each). V lost 7 bases to trimming and J lost 8 bases, with 14 bases between them. The CDR3 sequence is 13 residues long. The CDR3 region is CASTTSGGGELFF. The CDR3 nucleotides read TGTGCCAGCACCACCAGTGGGGGAGGGGAGCTGTTTTTT.

V usage is TRBV4-1 and J usage is TRBJ1-4; D is perhaps TRBD1 (6 bases). The germline V and J ends were trimmed by 4 bases and 8 bases, with 11 bases remaining between them. Germline CDR1 is MGHRA and CDR2 is YSYEKL. The CDR3 contains 13 residues. CDR3: CASSPPTGEKLFF. Written as DNA, the CDR3 is TGCGCCAGCAGCCCGCCCACAGGGGAAAAACTGTTTTTT.

This clonotype has only a few counts. The CDR3 loop is CASSLVEGQRAQYF. In DNA form, the CDR3 reads TGTGCCAGCAGTTTAGTGGAAGGTCAACGTGCGCAGTATTTT. This chain connects TRBV12-3 or TRBV12-4 to TRBJ2-3; D uncertain. The CDR3 is 14 residues long. Between the trimmed V and J ends, which lost 1 base and 10 bases, there was a span of 15 bases.

This chain uses TRBV7-2 with TRBJ2-3; the D is unclear. The CDR3 loop spans 13 amino acids. The V gene lost 2 bases and the J gene lost 5 bases, with 8 bases spanning the gap. Germline-derived CDR1 and CDR2 are SGHTA and FQGNSA. As DNA, the CDR3 is TGTGCCAGCAGCTTAAGGGTCGTAGATACGCAGTATTTT. Translation: CASSLRVVDTQYF.

The V call is TRBV15, the J call TRBJ2-3; D gene unclear. The V end lost 2 bases, the J end lost 0 bases, and 9 bases lay between the germline ends. Germline V gene sequence: CDR1 LNHNV, CDR2 YYDKDF (reference sequence). CDR3 length equals 15 residues. The CDR3 loop reads CATSRPHQSTDTQYF. Written as DNA, the CDR3 is TGTGCCACCAGCAGACCCCACCAGAGCACAGATACGCAGTATTTT. The whole variable domain, remainder taken from reference TRBV15 and TRBJ2-3, is DAMVIQNPRYQVTQFGKPVTLSCSQTLNHNVMYWYQQKSSQAPKLLFHYYDKDFNNEADTPDNFQSRRPNTSFCFLDIRSPGLGDTAMYLCATSRPHQSTDTQYFGPGTRLTVL.

The table lists this clonotype with a few counts. This chain uses TRBV20-1 with TRBJ2-3, with TRBD1 matching over 9 bases. CDR3 length: 15 residues. V gave up 6 bases and J gave up 5 bases; unmatched junction bases: 12. Per the germline V gene, CDR1 is DFQATT and CDR2 is SNEGSKA (reference sequence). CDR3 nucleotides: TGCAGTGCCCAATCGCCACAGGGGGCGGAAGATACGCAGTATTTT. As protein: CSAQSPQGAEDTQYF.

V usage is TRBV10-3 and J usage is TRBJ2-1; D is unclear. CDR1 and CDR2 (germline): ENHRY, SYGVKD. Trimming shortened V by 0 bases and J by 4 bases, and 13 bases separated the two germline ends. This CDR3 is 16 amino acids long. CDR3 bases: TGTGCCATCAGTGAGTCGGGTCCGGTGGGATACAATGAGCAGTTCTTC. It encodes CAISESGPVGYNEQFF.